These T cell receptor beta chains were read from a single sample in a study of T cell repertoires in cytomegalovirus infection. The antigens for these receptors are not known. TCRdb re-analysed the reads in MiXCR, keeping a single row per CDR3 protein. The sample holds about 920,000 distinct CDR3 sequences, roughly 31% seen once. Sequenced here: cultured CD8+ T cells from PBMCs, sampled from culture after CMV antigen stimulation. Receptors were obtained from a human donor in good health (CMV status not recorded). Some clones in this sample may be carry-over from other donors' samples. Both conserved end residues are part of each CDR3. The order of the fields is clone size, D gene, J gene, V gene, CDR3 DNA, CDR3 protein. D genes are given only for firm matches. The size of a clone is reported for some rows only, either as once, few or many, or as a class for expanded clones.

clone_size: many; d_call: TRBD2; j_call: TRBJ2-7; v_call: TRBV6-5; cdr3_nt: TGTGCCAGCAGTCACGGAGGCGGGGGTGACGAGCAGTACTTC; cdr3_aa: CASSHGGGGDEQYF
clone_size: -; d_call: TRBD2; j_call: TRBJ2-1; v_call: TRBV20-1; cdr3_nt: TGCAGTGCTAGGGCCCCGGGACTAGGATCCTACAATGAGCAGTTCTTC; cdr3_aa: CSARAPGLGSYNEQFF
clone_size: -; d_call: TRBD1; j_call: TRBJ2-1; v_call: TRBV7-4; cdr3_nt: TGTGCCAGCAGCCCTCCGACAGGGGGCCAGTTCTTC; cdr3_aa: CASSPPTGGQFF
clone_size: -; d_call: TRBD2; j_call: TRBJ2-7; v_call: TRBV5-1; cdr3_nt: TGCGCCAGCAGGTGGATAGCGGGGGGTTACGAGCAGTACTTC; cdr3_aa: CASRWIAGGYEQYF
clone_size: -; d_call: -; j_call: TRBJ1-2; v_call: TRBV29-1; cdr3_nt: TGCAGCGTGGGAGATAGGGGAGTAGATGGCTACACCTTC; cdr3_aa: CSVGDRGVDGYTF
clone_size: -; d_call: -; j_call: TRBJ2-1; v_call: TRBV6-5; cdr3_nt: TGTGCCAGCAGTTACTCGATTGGATCACCCCTTGGCGGGACCCTTGTGAATGAGCAGTTCTTC; cdr3_aa: CASSYSIGSPLGGTLVNEQFF
clone_size: few; d_call: -; j_call: TRBJ1-2; v_call: TRBV28; cdr3_nt: TGTGCCAGCAGTTTATTAGGGCAGCACTATGGCTACACCTTC; cdr3_aa: CASSLLGQHYGYTF
clone_size: few; d_call: -; j_call: TRBJ2-7; v_call: TRBV5-4; cdr3_nt: TGTGCCAGCAGCTTGGCCCCGGGGGACGACGAGCAGTACTTC; cdr3_aa: CASSLAPGDDEQYF
clone_size: many; d_call: TRBD2; j_call: TRBJ2-3; v_call: TRBV7-2; cdr3_nt: TGTGCCAGCAGCCCTGAATTGCTAGCGGGGGGGCCGGGTTCAGATACGCAGTATTTT; cdr3_aa: CASSPELLAGGPGSDTQYF
clone_size: -; d_call: TRBD1; j_call: TRBJ1-3; v_call: TRBV7-9; cdr3_nt: TGTGCCAGCAGCCCCGAATTTGGGACAGGGGCTGGAAACACCATATATTTT; cdr3_aa: CASSPEFGTGAGNTIYF
clone_size: -; d_call: TRBD1; j_call: TRBJ1-2; v_call: TRBV2; cdr3_nt: TGTGCCAGCATGCGGACAGGGGGGAACTATGGCTACACCTTC; cdr3_aa: CASMRTGGNYGYTF
clone_size: -; d_call: TRBD2; j_call: TRBJ2-1; v_call: TRBV4-3; cdr3_nt: TGCGCCAGCAGCCAAGATTCCCCCATGCGGGGGGGATATGAGCAGTTCTTC; cdr3_aa: CASSQDSPMRGGYEQFF
clone_size: -; d_call: -; j_call: TRBJ1-1; v_call: TRBV2; cdr3_nt: TGTGCCAGCAGTGGCAGCGTTAGGGGACCCGGTTTT; cdr3_aa: CASSGSVRGPGF
clone_size: many; d_call: TRBD2; j_call: TRBJ2-7; v_call: TRBV6-5; cdr3_nt: TGTGCCAGCAGTTACTCGAGTGGGGGGGGCTACGAGCAGTACTTC; cdr3_aa: CASSYSSGGGYEQYF
clone_size: -; d_call: TRBD2; j_call: TRBJ2-1; v_call: TRBV12-5; cdr3_nt: TGTGCTAGTGGTTTGAGTATCGCGGGGGGCTCCTACAATGAGCAGTTCTTC; cdr3_aa: CASGLSIAGGSYNEQFF
clone_size: -; d_call: -; j_call: TRBJ1-1; v_call: TRBV19; cdr3_nt: TGTGCCAGTAATGACCGTCGTGTCACTGAAGCTTTCTTT; cdr3_aa: CASNDRRVTEAFF
clone_size: few; d_call: -; j_call: TRBJ2-2; v_call: TRBV7-8; cdr3_nt: TGTGCCAGCAGTCCACGCGTTAGGACGGTGAACACCGGGGAGCTGTTTTTT; cdr3_aa: CASSPRVRTVNTGELFF
clone_size: many; d_call: TRBD1; j_call: TRBJ2-2; v_call: TRBV7-8; cdr3_nt: TGTGCCAGCAGCATACCGGGACAGGGTCCGAACACCGGGGAGCTGTTTTTT; cdr3_aa: CASSIPGQGPNTGELFF
clone_size: few; d_call: -; j_call: TRBJ2-1; v_call: TRBV28; cdr3_nt: TGTGCCAGCAGTCCTGGGGACTCTGGGAGCGATGAGCAGTTCTTC; cdr3_aa: CASSPGDSGSDEQFF
clone_size: few; d_call: -; j_call: TRBJ1-1; v_call: TRBV4-1; cdr3_nt: TGCGCCAGCAGCCATTTCGGGGCGGAGAGCACTGAAGCTTTCTTT; cdr3_aa: CASSHFGAESTEAFF
clone_size: -; d_call: -; j_call: TRBJ2-2; v_call: TRBV4-1; cdr3_nt: TGCGCCAGCAGCCAAGAAACAGGGCCCACCGGGGAGCTGTTTTTT; cdr3_aa: CASSQETGPTGELFF
clone_size: -; d_call: -; j_call: TRBJ1-1; v_call: TRBV5-1; cdr3_nt: TGCGCCAGCAGCTTGGGGGGACACCTGTTCATGAACACTGAAGCTTTCTTT; cdr3_aa: CASSLGGHLFMNTEAFF
clone_size: few; d_call: -; j_call: TRBJ2-1; v_call: TRBV24-1; cdr3_nt: TGTGCCACCAGTACAGGGAGCTCCTACAATGAGCAGTTCTTC; cdr3_aa: CATSTGSSYNEQFF
clone_size: -; d_call: TRBD1; j_call: TRBJ2-4; v_call: TRBV9; cdr3_nt: TGTGCCAGCAGCGTAGGACAAGGGGGCGGCATTCAGTACTTC; cdr3_aa: CASSVGQGGGIQYF
clone_size: many; d_call: TRBD2; j_call: TRBJ2-5; v_call: TRBV28; cdr3_nt: TGTGCCAGCAGCCCCAGCGGGGGTCAAGAGACCCAGTACTTC; cdr3_aa: CASSPSGGQETQYF
clone_size: -; d_call: -; j_call: TRBJ2-1; v_call: TRBV9; cdr3_nt: TGTGCCAGCTCCCTCGGGGGCAAGGATGAGCAGTTCTTC; cdr3_aa: CASSLGGKDEQFF
clone_size: few; d_call: -; j_call: TRBJ2-2; v_call: TRBV4-2; cdr3_nt: TGTGCCAGCAGCCAAGATCCCACTATTCAGGGACGGGACACCGGGGAGCTGTTTTTT; cdr3_aa: CASSQDPTIQGRDTGELFF
clone_size: many; d_call: -; j_call: TRBJ2-2; v_call: TRBV7-9; cdr3_nt: TGTGCCAGCAGCTTTACCGGGACGGGCACCGGGGAGCTGTTTTTT; cdr3_aa: CASSFTGTGTGELFF
clone_size: many; d_call: TRBD2; j_call: TRBJ2-7; v_call: TRBV7-2; cdr3_nt: TGTGCCAGCAGCCCAGCGGGGGTGAACGAGCAGTACTTC; cdr3_aa: CASSPAGVNEQYF
clone_size: -; d_call: -; j_call: TRBJ1-3; v_call: TRBV7-9; cdr3_nt: TGTGCCAGCAGCATGACAGACTCTGGAAACACCATATATTTT; cdr3_aa: CASSMTDSGNTIYF
clone_size: -; d_call: -; j_call: TRBJ1-3; v_call: TRBV20-1; cdr3_nt: TGCAGTGCCCGAACAGGGACTGGAAACACCATATATTTT; cdr3_aa: CSARTGTGNTIYF
clone_size: few; d_call: -; j_call: TRBJ2-3; v_call: TRBV6-1; cdr3_nt: TGTGCCAGCAGTGAACTACTTCTGACAGATACGCAGTATTTT; cdr3_aa: CASSELLLTDTQYF
clone_size: few; d_call: -; j_call: TRBJ2-5; v_call: TRBV7-7; cdr3_nt: TGTGCTAGCAGCTTTTCCCCGGGGGCGCCTCAAGAGACCCAGTACTTC; cdr3_aa: CASSFSPGAPQETQYF
clone_size: few; d_call: TRBD2; j_call: TRBJ2-3; v_call: TRBV4-3; cdr3_nt: TGCGCCAGCAGTCCCGGACTAGCCGATAGTACAGATACGCAGTATTTT; cdr3_aa: CASSPGLADSTDTQYF
clone_size: -; d_call: TRBD2; j_call: TRBJ2-7; v_call: TRBV19; cdr3_nt: TGTGCCAGTAGTAATAGCGGGGACTCCTACGAGCAGTACTTC; cdr3_aa: CASSNSGDSYEQYF
clone_size: -; d_call: TRBD1; j_call: TRBJ1-1; v_call: TRBV7-9; cdr3_nt: TGTGCCAGCAGCTCAATAGGGGGCGAGAACACTGAAGCTTTCTTT; cdr3_aa: CASSSIGGENTEAFF
clone_size: -; d_call: -; j_call: TRBJ1-2; v_call: TRBV2; cdr3_nt: TGTGCCAGCAGTGAACGGGGCAGTGGAGATGGCTACACCTTC; cdr3_aa: CASSERGSGDGYTF
clone_size: -; d_call: -; j_call: TRBJ1-2; v_call: TRBV6-5; cdr3_nt: TGTGCCAGCAGCACCCCCGCAGGCCCACGGGGGGATGGCTACACCTTC; cdr3_aa: CASSTPAGPRGDGYTF
clone_size: few; d_call: -; j_call: TRBJ2-7; v_call: TRBV6-6; cdr3_nt: TGTGCCAGCAGCCCCCTCGATTTCTGGCAGGGGAGGTACTTC; cdr3_aa: CASSPLDFWQGRYF
clone_size: -; d_call: TRBD1; j_call: TRBJ1-4; v_call: TRBV10-1; cdr3_nt: TGCGCCAGCAGTCAGGGGGAAGTTGATGAAAAACTGTTTTTT; cdr3_aa: CASSQGEVDEKLFF
clone_size: -; d_call: TRBD1; j_call: TRBJ1-1; v_call: TRBV19; cdr3_nt: TGTGCCAGTAGGGGGGCCGGGGACAGGATGGGCACTGAAGCTTTCTTT; cdr3_aa: CASRGAGDRMGTEAFF
clone_size: -; d_call: TRBD2; j_call: TRBJ2-1; v_call: TRBV7-6; cdr3_nt: TGTGCCAGCAGCTTCCGGGCTAGCGGGGCCTACAATGAGCAGTTCTTC; cdr3_aa: CASSFRASGAYNEQFF
clone_size: many; d_call: TRBD2; j_call: TRBJ2-2; v_call: TRBV5-1; cdr3_nt: TGCGCCAGCAGCTACGGGACTAGCGGGACCGGGGAGCTGTTTTTT; cdr3_aa: CASSYGTSGTGELFF
clone_size: -; d_call: TRBD2; j_call: TRBJ2-3; v_call: TRBV7-2; cdr3_nt: TGTGCCAGCAGCTTCCTACCTCAACTAGCGGGGTCAGATACGCAGTATTTT; cdr3_aa: CASSFLPQLAGSDTQYF
clone_size: few; d_call: -; j_call: TRBJ1-4; v_call: TRBV7-9; cdr3_nt: TGTGCCAGCAGCTCCGCGGACAGCGACAAAAATGAAAAACTGTTTTTT; cdr3_aa: CASSSADSDKNEKLFF